The rows below give T cell receptor beta chains drawn from one sample of a study of cytomegalovirus exposure and HLA in healthy donors. Using immunoSEQ multiplex PCR, the repertoire was profiled, and TCRdb retains in-frame clones only, with some absent. The profile covers around 170,000 clones, with 85% to 90% appearing a single time and 2.5% to 3.5% taken by the ten largest. The sample was PBMCs. Receptors were obtained from a man aged 18 to 30 in good health and CMV-seronegative. The CDR3 runs from the conserved cysteine through the conserved F or W. Fields, in order: V gene, clone size, D gene, J gene, CDR3 protein, CDR3 DNA. D genes are given only for firm matches. Part of the rows lack a size; the others show once, few, many or a class for expanded clones.

v_call: TRBV7-8; clone_size: NA; d_call: TRBD2; j_call: TRBJ2-3; cdr3_aa: CASSFLREGDTDTQYF; cdr3_nt: TGTGCCAGCAGCTTCTTGCGGGAGGGGGACACAGATACGCAGTATTTT
v_call: TRBV6-5; clone_size: NA; d_call: NA; j_call: TRBJ1-2; cdr3_aa: CASSWGGTPNYGYTF; cdr3_nt: TGTGCCAGCAGTTGGGGCGGAACTCCTAACTATGGCTACACCTTC
v_call: TRBV27; clone_size: NA; d_call: TRBD1; j_call: TRBJ2-5; cdr3_aa: CASSILGQEETQYF; cdr3_nt: TGTGCCAGCAGTATACTAGGACAGGAGGAGACCCAGTACTTC
v_call: TRBV4-1; clone_size: NA; d_call: NA; j_call: TRBJ2-3; cdr3_aa: CASSQVPRSDTQYF; cdr3_nt: TGCGCCAGCAGCCAAGTACCGCGTTCAGATACGCAGTATTTT
v_call: TRBV6-5; clone_size: once; d_call: TRBD1; j_call: TRBJ1-2; cdr3_aa: CASRSTGGFLYGYTF; cdr3_nt: TGTGCCAGCAGGAGTACAGGGGGCTTCCTGTATGGCTACACCTTC
v_call: TRBV6-5; clone_size: once; d_call: NA; j_call: TRBJ1-2; cdr3_aa: CASSYGRGGYGYTF; cdr3_nt: TGTGCCAGCAGTTACGGCAGGGGCGGCTATGGCTACACCTTC
v_call: TRBV25-1; clone_size: NA; d_call: NA; j_call: TRBJ1-1; cdr3_aa: CASSDPGTLNTEAFF; cdr3_nt: TGTGCCAGCAGTGATCCCGGGACACTGAACACTGAAGCTTTCTTT
v_call: TRBV5-1; clone_size: NA; d_call: NA; j_call: TRBJ1-1; cdr3_aa: CASSLQGADTEAFF; cdr3_nt: TGCGCCAGCAGCTTACAGGGTGCGGACACTGAAGCTTTCTTT
v_call: TRBV13; clone_size: NA; d_call: NA; j_call: TRBJ2-5; cdr3_aa: CASSLRGFQETQYF; cdr3_nt: TGTGCCAGCAGTTTAAGGGGCTTCCAAGAGACCCAGTACTTC
v_call: TRBV5-1; clone_size: NA; d_call: NA; j_call: TRBJ1-2; cdr3_aa: CASSLEKGVGGYTF; cdr3_nt: TGCGCCAGCAGCTTGGAAAAGGGGGTAGGAGGCTACACCTTC